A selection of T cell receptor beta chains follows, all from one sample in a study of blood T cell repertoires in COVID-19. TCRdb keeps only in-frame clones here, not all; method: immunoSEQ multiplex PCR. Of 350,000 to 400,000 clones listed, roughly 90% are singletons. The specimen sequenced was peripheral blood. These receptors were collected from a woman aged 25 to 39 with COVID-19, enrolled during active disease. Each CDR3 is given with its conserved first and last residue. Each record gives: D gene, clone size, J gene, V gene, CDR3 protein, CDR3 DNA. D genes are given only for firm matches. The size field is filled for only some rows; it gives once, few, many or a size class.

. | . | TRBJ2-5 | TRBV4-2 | CASSHAPGEQETQYF | TGTGCCAGCAGCCATGCCCCAGGGGAACAAGAGACCCAGTACTTC
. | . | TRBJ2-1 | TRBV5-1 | CASSIPGALYEQFF | TGCGCCAGCAGTATCCCGGGAGCGTTGTATGAGCAGTTCTTC
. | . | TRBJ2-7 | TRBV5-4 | CASSPTGSYEQYF | TGTGCCAGCAGTCCCACGGGGTCCTACGAGCAGTACTTC
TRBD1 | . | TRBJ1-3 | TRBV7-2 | CASRPGTGWGIERNTIYF | TGTGCCAGCAGACCCGGGACAGGGTGGGGAATAGAAAGAAACACCATATATTTT
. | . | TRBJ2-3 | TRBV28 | CASSLLLVLRTDTQYF | TGTGCCAGCAGTTTACTTCTAGTTCTCCGCACAGATACGCAGTATTTT
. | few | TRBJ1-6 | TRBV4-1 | CASSQGEYNSPLHF | TGCGCCAGCAGCCAAGGGGAGTATAATTCACCCCTCCACTTT
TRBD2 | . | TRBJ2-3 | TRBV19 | CASSRTGTSGTDTQYF | TGTGCCAGTAGCAGGACCGGGACTAGCGGGACAGATACGCAGTATTTT
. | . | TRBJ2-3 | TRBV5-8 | CASSPTKRYPDTQYF | TGTGCCAGCAGCCCAACCAAGCGATATCCAGATACGCAGTATTTT
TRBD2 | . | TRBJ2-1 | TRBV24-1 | CATSDGLAGGGLNEQFF | TGTGCCACCAGTGATGGACTAGCGGGAGGTGGGCTTAATGAGCAGTTCTTC
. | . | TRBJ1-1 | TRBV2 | CASTEEGRKAFF | TGTGCCAGCACCGAGGAGGGACGAAAAGCTTTCTTT
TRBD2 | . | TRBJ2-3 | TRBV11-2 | CASSSFRLAGATDTQYF | TGTGCCAGCAGCTCGTTTCGACTAGCGGGGGCAACAGATACGCAGTATTTT
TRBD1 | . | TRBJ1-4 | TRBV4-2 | CASSQDRQGGNEKLFF | TGTGCCAGCAGCCAAGACCGACAGGGGGGGAATGAAAAACTGTTTTTT
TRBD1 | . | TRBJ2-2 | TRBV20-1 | CSASRTGAGELFF | TGCAGTGCTAGTCGGACAGGGGCCGGGGAGCTGTTTTTT
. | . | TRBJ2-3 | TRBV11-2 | CASSLKGGTDTQYF | TGTGCCAGCAGCTTAAAAGGGGGCACAGATACGCAGTATTTT
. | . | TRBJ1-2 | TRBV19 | CASSLRTGDYGYTF | TGTGCCAGTAGTCTGAGGACGGGGGACTATGGCTACACCTTC
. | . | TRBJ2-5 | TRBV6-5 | CASTFRGVQQETQYF | TGTGCCAGTACGTTCAGGGGGGTGCAACAAGAGACCCAGTACTTC
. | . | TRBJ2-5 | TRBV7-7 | CASSSGTDGTQYF | TGTGCTAGCAGTTCCGGGACTGATGGGACCCAGTACTTC
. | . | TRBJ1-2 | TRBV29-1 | CSVGTTYGYTF | TGCAGCGTCGGGACAACGTATGGCTACACCTTC
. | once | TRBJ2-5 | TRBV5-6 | CASSLGGRIQETQYF | TGTGCCAGCAGCTTGGGAGGGCGGATTCAAGAGACCCAGTACTTC
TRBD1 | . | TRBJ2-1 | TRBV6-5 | CASSTTGSSYNEQFF | TGTGCCAGCAGCACGACAGGGAGCTCCTACAATGAGCAGTTCTTC
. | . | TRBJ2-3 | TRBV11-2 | CASRGVLPPHPEVADTQYF | TGTGCCAGCAGGGGTGTGCTCCCCCCACACCCGGAGGTGGCAGATACGCAGTATTTT
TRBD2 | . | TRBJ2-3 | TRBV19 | CASSIDKLAGGLLTQYF | TGTGCCAGTAGTATAGATAAGTTAGCGGGAGGCCTCCTTACGCAGTATTTT
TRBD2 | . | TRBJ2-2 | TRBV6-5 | CASRRLAGDTGELFF | TGTGCCAGCAGGAGGCTTGCGGGAGACACCGGGGAGCTGTTTTTT
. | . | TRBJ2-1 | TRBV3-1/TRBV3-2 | CASSLSGHEQFF | TGTGCCAGCAGCCTTAGTGGGCATGAGCAGTTCTTC
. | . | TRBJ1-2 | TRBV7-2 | CASSLGPLNYGYTF | TGTGCCAGCAGCTTAGGCCCTCTAAACTATGGCTACACCTTC
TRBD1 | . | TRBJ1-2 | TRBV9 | CASSPGQGYGYTF | TGTGCCAGCAGCCCGGGACAGGGATATGGCTACACCTTC
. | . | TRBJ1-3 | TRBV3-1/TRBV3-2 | CASSPTGQAGNTIYF | TGTGCCAGCAGCCCCACAGGGCAGGCCGGAAACACCATATATTTT
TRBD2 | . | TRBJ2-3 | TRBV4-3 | CASSSAGGMTDTQYF | TGCGCCAGCAGCTCGGCCGGGGGGATGACAGATACGCAGTATTTT
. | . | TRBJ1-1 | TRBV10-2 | CASSEVGGEAFF | TGCGCCAGCAGTGAGGTTGGGGGGGAAGCTTTCTTT
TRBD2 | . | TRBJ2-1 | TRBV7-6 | CASSLALAGGLYNEQFF | TGTGCCAGCAGCTTAGCGCTAGCGGGAGGGCTTTACAATGAGCAGTTCTTC